This entry is about one T cell receptor (beta chain). This clonotype was seen ten or more times. Its antigen specificity is not known. It has no much larger one-base neighbor in the sample; base qualities were not kept. These data are taken from a study of T-cell reconstitution after alpha-beta-depleted transplantation in children (dated by TCRdb to about 2016). Some background on the complete study: The study quantitatively tracked T-cell immune reconstitution after TCRalphabeta/CD19-depleted allogeneic hematopoietic cell transplantation in children using TCR repertoire profiling. The paper's findings and limits, for the study overall: About two months after transplant, the apparently early recovery of alphabetaT-cell counts reportedly depended on just several hundred clones that had expanded rapidly and came from non-depleted graft cells. In some patients, the high TCRbeta diversity seen at day 60 was put down to recipient T cells and intrathymic progenitors that had survived conditioning. Over subsequent months, a decline in hyperexpanded clone frequencies was noted, and after one year, T-cell counts and TCRbeta diversity were mostly ascribed to newly produced T cells.

The intended sense of this specimen's treatment or condition label: allogeneic hematopoietic cell transplantation with graft depleted of TCRalphabeta T cells and CD19 B cells. TCRalphabeta/CD19-depleted allogeneic hematopoietic cell grafts were given to the transplant recipients, all of whom were children. The CDR3 runs 13 amino acids, cysteine and phenylalanine included. The read is trimmed to its CDR3 DNA, 39 bases read in frame from base 1. V trim: 0 bases; J trim: 11 bases; unmatched bases: 5. CDR1 and CDR2, looked up from the germline V gene (reference sequence), are SEHNR and FQNEAQ. The library was produced with PCR. The sequencing machine was an Illumina HiSeq 2500. TCR library preparation used molecular barcoding, with unique molecular identifiers applied to normalize quantification of the TCRbeta repertoire. TCRdb cleaned the public reads at Q25 with fastp, built clones with MiXCR and kept in-frame beta chains. For every CDR3 protein sequence, its rows merge into one entry that carries the most common genes and DNA. The sample profile shows 75,000 to 90,000 distinct CDR3 sequences; around an eighth of them were found once. The leading ten clones occupy about 25% of the sample.

The clonotype comes from a male patient aged 2 to 9 who had a stem cell transplant for acute lymphoblastic leukemia, so the T cells may come from the graft donor. Specimen: PBMCs, mostly from graft donor cells, collected 180 days after TCRalphabeta/CD19-depleted stem cell transplant. This receptor chain uses TRBV7-9 and TRBJ2-3; TRBD2 aligns with 7 central bases. The DNA is TGTGCCAGCAGCTTAGCGGGCCTAGCGGTGCAGTATTTT. Translated, it gives CASSLAGLAVQYF. The variable domain in full, with residues beyond the CDR3 obtained from the reference TRBV7-9 and TRBJ2-3 genes, is DTGVSQNPRHKITKRGQNVTFRCDPISEHNRLYWYRQTLGQGPEFLTYFQNEAQLEKSRLLSDRFSAERPKGSFSTLEIQRTEQGDSAMYLCASSLAGLAVQYFGPGTRLTVL.